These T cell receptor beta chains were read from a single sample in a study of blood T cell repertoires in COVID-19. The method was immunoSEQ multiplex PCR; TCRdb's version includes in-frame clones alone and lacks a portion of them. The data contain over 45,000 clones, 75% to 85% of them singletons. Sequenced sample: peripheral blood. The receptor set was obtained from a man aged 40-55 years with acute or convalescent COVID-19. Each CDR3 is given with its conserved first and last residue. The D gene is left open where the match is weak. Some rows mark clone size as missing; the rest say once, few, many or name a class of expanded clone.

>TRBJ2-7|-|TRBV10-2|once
CASSEGLNLYEQYF
TGCGCCAGCAGTGAGGGACTGAACCTCTACGAGCAGTACTTC
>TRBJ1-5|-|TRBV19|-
CASSIGDWRNQPQHF
TGTGCCAGTAGTATAGGAGATTGGAGGAATCAGCCCCAGCATTTT
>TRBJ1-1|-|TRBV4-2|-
CASSQDPQGPEAFF
TGTGCCAGCAGCCAAGACCCTCAGGGTCCTGAAGCTTTCTTT
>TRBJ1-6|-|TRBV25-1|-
CASSPGHLNSPLHF
TGTGCCAGCAGTCCGGGACACCTTAATTCACCCCTCCACTTT
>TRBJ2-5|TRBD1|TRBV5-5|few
CASSLAVAGGQETQYF
TGTGCCAGCAGCTTGGCCGTGGCAGGGGGTCAAGAGACCCAGTACTTC
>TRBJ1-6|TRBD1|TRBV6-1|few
CASGDRVSPLHF
TGTGCCAGCGGTGACAGGGTATCACCCCTCCACTTT
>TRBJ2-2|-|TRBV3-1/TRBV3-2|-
CASSRQIKTGELFF
TGTGCCAGCAGTCGACAGATTAAGACCGGGGAGCTGTTTTTT
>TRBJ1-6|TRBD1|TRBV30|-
CAWSTTGNSPLHF
TGTGCCTGGAGTACGACAGGGAATTCACCCCTCCACTTT
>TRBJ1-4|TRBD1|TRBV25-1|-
CASSGRDRVKLFF
TGTGCCAGCAGTGGCCGGGACAGGGTGAAACTGTTTTTT
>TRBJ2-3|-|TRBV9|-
CASSVGQIRTDTQYF
TGTGCCAGCAGCGTAGGACAGATCAGGACAGATACGCAGTATTTT
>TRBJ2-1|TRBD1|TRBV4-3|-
CASSQESPGGNEQFF
TGCGCCAGCAGCCAAGAAAGTCCAGGGGGCAATGAGCAGTTCTTC
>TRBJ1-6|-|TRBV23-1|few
CASSHCEEDSPLHF
TGCGCCAGCAGTCATTGCGAGGAGGATTCACCCCTCCACTTT
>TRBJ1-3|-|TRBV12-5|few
CATSRDSGNTIYF
TGTGCAACCTCCCGGGACTCTGGAAACACCATATATTTT
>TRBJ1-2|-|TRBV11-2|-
CASSLRSGGGGYTF
TGTGCCAGCAGCTTAAGGTCGGGAGGGGGGGGCTACACCTTC
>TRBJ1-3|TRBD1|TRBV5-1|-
CASSIQGQGSTTGNTIYF
TGCGCCAGCAGCATACAAGGACAGGGGTCAACGACTGGAAACACCATATATTTT
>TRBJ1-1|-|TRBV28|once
CASSPRGGGNTEAFF
TGTGCCAGCAGTCCGCGTGGGGGGGGGAACACTGAAGCTTTCTTT
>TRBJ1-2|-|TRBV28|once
CASSLGQGLSGYTF
TGTGCCAGCAGTTTAGGGCAGGGGCTTTCTGGCTACACCTTC
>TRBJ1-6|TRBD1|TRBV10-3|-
CAIKAWGQGNSPLHF
TGTGCCATCAAGGCCTGGGGACAGGGAAATTCACCCCTCCACTTT
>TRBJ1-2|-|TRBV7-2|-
CASSARLAYGYTF
TGTGCCAGCAGCGCCCGACTGGCCTATGGCTACACCTTC
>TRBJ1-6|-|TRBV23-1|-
CASSQLPRGSPLHF
TGCGCCAGCAGTCAGTTGCCCAGGGGTTCACCCCTCCACTTT
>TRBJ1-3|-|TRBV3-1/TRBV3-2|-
CASSLELSGNTIYF
TGTGCCAGCAGCCTCGAACTCTCCGGGAACACCATATATTTT
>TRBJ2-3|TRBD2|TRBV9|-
CASSVRLAPTDTQYF
TGTGCCAGCAGCGTCCGACTAGCGCCCACAGATACGCAGTATTTT
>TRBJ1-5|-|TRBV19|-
CASSIAGPLNQPQHF
TGTGCCAGTAGTATAGCAGGGCCCTTAAATCAGCCCCAGCATTTT
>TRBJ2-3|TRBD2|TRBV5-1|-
CASSLSRTGASWGSGGVTDTQYF
TGCGCCAGCAGCTTGAGTCGGACAGGCGCTAGTTGGGGTAGCGGGGGAGTAACAGATACGCAGTATTTT
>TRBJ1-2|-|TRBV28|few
CASSSLRGGYGYTF
TGTGCCAGCAGTTCGCTGCGAGGGGGCTATGGCTACACCTTC
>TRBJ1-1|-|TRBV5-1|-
CASSLERGLNTEAFF
TGCGCCAGCAGCTTGGAACGCGGTTTGAACACTGAAGCTTTCTTT
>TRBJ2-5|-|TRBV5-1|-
CASSPGTSETQYF
TGCGCCAGCAGCCCCGGGACTTCAGAGACCCAGTACTTC
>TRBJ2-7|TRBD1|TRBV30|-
CAWRGGTGVYEQYF
TGTGCCTGGAGAGGGGGGACAGGGGTCTACGAGCAGTACTTC
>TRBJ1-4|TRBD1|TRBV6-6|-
CASSSRGLAGDEKLFF
TGTGCCAGCAGTTCCAGGGGGCTAGCGGGGGACGAAAAACTGTTTTTT
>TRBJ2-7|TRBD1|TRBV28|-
CASTYGGTGFDEQYF
TGTGCCAGCACTTACGGGGGGACAGGGTTCGACGAGCAGTACTTC
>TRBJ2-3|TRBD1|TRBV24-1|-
CATSVPTGGLKDTQYF
TGTGCCACCAGTGTCCCGACAGGGGGGTTGAAAGATACGCAGTATTTT
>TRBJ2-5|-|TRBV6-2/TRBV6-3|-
CASSYSSSLVGETQYF
TGTGCCAGCAGTTACTCGTCTAGCCTGGTAGGGGAGACCCAGTACTTC
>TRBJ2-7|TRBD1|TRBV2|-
CASSEWSPRQGNPYEQYF
TGTGCCAGCAGTGAATGGTCCCCGCGACAGGGGAACCCCTACGAGCAGTACTTC
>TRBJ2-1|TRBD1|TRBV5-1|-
CASSARQGAYEQFF
TGCGCCAGCAGCGCCAGACAGGGGGCCTATGAGCAGTTCTTC
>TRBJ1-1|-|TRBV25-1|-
CASSGNRIEAFF
TGTGCCAGCAGTGGGAACAGGATTGAAGCTTTCTTT
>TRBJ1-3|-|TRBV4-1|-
CASSRGGARESRNTIYF
TGCGCCAGCAGCAGAGGAGGGGCCAGGGAAAGTCGGAACACCATATATTTT
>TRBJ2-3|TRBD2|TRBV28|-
CASSHLGGVEDTQYF
TGTGCCAGCAGTCACCTCGGGGGGGTGGAAGATACGCAGTATTTT
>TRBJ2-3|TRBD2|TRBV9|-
CASSVGLSGGQDTQYF
TGTGCCAGCAGCGTAGGGCTAAGCGGGGGACAAGATACGCAGTATTTT
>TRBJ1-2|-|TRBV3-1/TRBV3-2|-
CASSQTEYGYTF
TGTGCCAGCAGCCAAACCGAGTATGGCTACACCTTC
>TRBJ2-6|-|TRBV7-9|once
CASSHSYKTVRSGANVLTF
TGTGCCAGCAGCCATTCGTATAAAACAGTTCGCTCTGGGGCCAACGTCCTGACTTTC
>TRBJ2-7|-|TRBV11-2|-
CASSRTVSYEQYF
TGTGCCAGCAGCCGGACAGTCTCCTACGAGCAGTACTTC